This T cell receptor (beta chain) was retrieved from a study of blood T cell repertoires in COVID-19 (TCRdb year 2020). In terms of the full investigation: Samples covering the acute and convalescent phases of COVID-19 were provided by collaborators in the United States, Italy and Spain. The prospective study material was composed of cDNA or gDNA derived from T cells, B-cell-depleted T cells, or PBMCs. Deeply sampled blood TCRbeta repertoires from subjects exposed to, actively infected with, or recovered from COVID-19 were included in the dataset. The repertoires were released in a freely available public database intended as a resource for research on the immune response to SARS-CoV-2. Samples were obtained from the ongoing ImmuneRACE study (first 160 participants) and from 1,254 subjects provided by 6 global collaborators. A de-identified subject ID, COVID-19 status, age in years and sex were almost always included in the sample metadata. Where available, HLA class I and class II types were obtained from metadata supplied by the sample provider rather than from assay-based typing.

Paper-wide results and their limitations: How much clinical and demographic metadata was included differed by source and by participant, and the metadata was provided uncurated.

Whole blood was collected in K2EDTA tubes by collaborating institutions according to the institutions' own protocols. Collaborator samples were shipped for TCRbeta analysis as frozen whole blood, isolated PBMCs, or DNA extracted from either sample type. V is cut by 11 bases and J by 1 base, and the space between the germline ends is 15 bases. The germline V gene yields MNHEY for CDR1 and SVGAGI for CDR2. The CDR3 numbers 15 residues from cysteine through phenylalanine. Here the CDR3 DNA is all that survives: 45 bases in frame from base 1. TCRbeta CDR3 regions were amplified from genomic DNA by means of the immunoSEQ Assay, a bias-controlled multiplex PCR. The published analysis was carried out like this. Within the assay, amplification of reference gene primers was used to estimate how many nucleated cells each sample contained. To quantify the absolute abundance of each unique TCRbeta CDR3 rearrangement, sequence reads were collapsed and filtered. Productive Simpson clonality was computed per sample as the square root of Simpson's diversity index over productive rearrangements. What TCRdb holds here is the immuneACCESS table cut down to in-frame rearrangements. Part of the clones is not present; checked against another copy, under half of the missing clones reflect an unresolved V gene, and the others are unexplained. Clonal size and the V and J genes are those of that table, whereas D and trimming came from the DNA. In all, the sample holds around 200,000 clones, and around 81% of those were seen once. The ten top clones hold 4% to 5.5% of the sample.

In this sample, this clone turned up a few times. The target of this receptor is not known. No quality values exist for individual bases; no much larger clone is one base distant. The TCR sequence derives from a man aged 50 to 59 with active or convalescent COVID-19. The rearranged chain carries TRBV6-5 and TRBJ2-6, with TRBD2 tentatively as D gene (6 bases match). The sequenced sample was peripheral blood. The nucleotide sequence is given as TGTGCCGGTGACGGTGGGGGGTCTGGGGCCAACGTCCTGACTTTC. It encodes CAGDGGGSGANVLTF.